This T cell receptor (beta chain) is drawn from a study of response to subunit inactivated influenza vaccine. TCRdb reanalysed the RT-PCR reads using MiXCR and keeps one entry per CDR3 protein. The sample yields around 710,000 distinct CDR3 sequences, around 14% seen once. V trimming: 7 bases; J trimming: 4 bases; junction bases outside the gene matches: 5. The CDR3 length is 14 residues. This clonotype has more than one count but fewer than ten. This chain connects TRBV12-3 or TRBV12-4 to TRBJ2-2; 8 bases are shared with TRBD2. The origin of this receptor is a man in his fifties who received an inactivated influenza vaccine. Sequenced material: PBMCs from blood, taken about 14 days before vaccination. The CDR3 here is CASIRGGLTGELFF. Written as DNA, the CDR3 is TGTGCCAGCATCCGGGGGGGCCTCACCGGGGAGCTGTTTTTT.